The source of this T cell receptor (beta chain) is a study of human T cells and chemical hapten exposure. Study results and caveats: High-frequency TCRs, those above 1 in 1000, stayed the same after DPC sensitization.

Original processing methods: Sample-level TCR yields exhibited a median of approximately 88,000, with a range of about 20,000 to 700,000. TCRdb re-called the RACE reads with MiXCR, one entry per CDR3 protein. TCRdb, not the authors, supplied the V and J calls. The profile covers tens of thousands of distinct CDR3 sequences, with 9.6% appearing a single time and about 3.5% taken by the ten largest. This clonotype was seen only a few times. Its antigen is currently unknown. Trimming took 4 bases from V and 0 from J; bases not matched to a gene: 5. Germline V gene lookup returns CDR1 SGHRS and CDR2 YFSETQ. This CDR3 is 16 amino acids long. Time point defined: pre-sensitization, week 0. As to treatment: therapeutic diphenylcyclopropenone sensitization with weekly scalp DPC. Only after blood had been drawn was each patch test applied. It was from unfractionated whole blood that total RNA was extracted.

V and J are TRBV5-1 and TRBJ2-5; the match to TRBD1 covers 11 bases. The input for sequencing was whole blood, taken in connection with sensitization to the hapten diphenylcyclopropenone (DPC). The source is a woman between 35 and 50 years old with alopecia areata. Some clones in this sample may be carry-over from other donors' samples. CDR3 region: CASSPGTGGYQETQYF. In nucleotides, the CDR3 is TGCGCCAGCAGCCCTGGGACAGGGGGATACCAAGAGACCCAGTACTTC.